These 22 T cell receptor beta chains came from one sample sequenced in a study of radiotherapy plus CTLA-4 blockade in lung cancer. Data came from immunoSEQ multiplex PCR; TCRdb stores just in-frame clones and leaves some out. This sample has tens of thousands of clones, with about 85% found just once. This sample comprised peripheral blood, obtained from a patient treated with radiotherapy plus ipilimumab. These receptors all come from a human donor with non-small cell lung cancer who had a complete response to radiotherapy plus ipilimumab.

The chain employs TRBV6-5 and TRBJ2-7; 9 nucleotides match TRBD1. Germline CDR1 and CDR2: MNHEY and SVGAGI. The V segment lost 4 bases and the J segment 6 bases; nucleotides outside the gene matches: 7. The length of the CDR3 is 14 residues. The CDR3 sequence is CASSLPGQGSEQYF. CDR3 nucleotide sequence: TGTGCCAGCAGTTTACCGGGACAGGGCTCCGAGCAGTACTTC.

The rearrangement links TRBV7-2 to TRBJ2-7, with D tentatively TRBD2 (7 bases). Trimming cost V 5 bases and J 7 bases, with 15 bases left between them. The germline CDR1 and CDR2 sequences are SGHTA and FQGNSA. The CDR3 loop spans 13 amino acids. This CDR3 reads CASSGEGGHEQYF. The CDR3 DNA sequence: TGTGCCAGCAGCGGGGAGGGGGGCCATGAGCAGTACTTC.

The chain links TRBV25-1 to TRBJ1-2, with no clear D. CDR1 and CDR2 (germline): MGHDK, SYGVNS. The length of the CDR3 is 14 residues. The V end lost 4 bases, the J end lost 4 bases, and 13 bases lay between the germline ends. The CDR3: CASSAGGRIYGYTF. For the CDR3, the DNA is TGTGCCAGCAGTGCCGGAGGGAGGATCTATGGCTACACCTTC.

In nucleotides, the CDR3 is TGTGCCAGCAGCTACCTAGCGGGAGCGGAGACCCAGTACTTC. This codes for CASSYLAGAETQYF. The rearrangement links TRBV14 to TRBJ2-5; 10 bases agree with TRBD2. The CDR3 has 14 residues. CDR1 and CDR2 (germline): SGHDN, FVKESK. V lost 5 bases to trimming and J lost 5 bases; unmatched junction nucleotides: 5.

The J gene is TRBJ1-1, the V gene TRBV11-2, with a tentative D call TRBD1 (6 bases). Between the trimmed V and J ends, which lost 5 bases and 4 bases, there was a span of 17 bases. This CDR3 comprises 15 residues. CDR1 and CDR2 from the germline V gene are SGHAT and FQNNGV. The CDR3 nucleotides read TGTGCCAGCAGCCTAGTCTCCACAGGGAGCACTGAAGCTTTCTTT. Translated, it gives CASSLVSTGSTEAFF.

The chain uses TRBV19 and TRBJ1-1, with 8 bases fitting TRBD1. V trimming: 4 bases; J trimming: 5 bases; junction bases outside the gene matches: 9. Per the germline V gene, CDR1 is LNHDA and CDR2 is SQIVND (reference sequence). The CDR3 spans 15 residues. CDR3 DNA sequence: TGTGCCAGTAGTACCCTACAGGGGGTAAGAACTGAAGCTTTCTTT. This codes for CASSTLQGVRTEAFF.

This clone was counted a single time. The chain couples TRBV7-9 to TRBJ2-2; 13 bases are shared with TRBD2. The CDR3 contains 17 residues. Germline trimming cut 5 bases from V and 5 bases from J; bases unmatched to any gene: 8. Germline V gene lookup returns CDR1 SEHNR and CDR2 FQNEAQ (reference sequence). The CDR3, as DNA: TGTGCCAGCAGCCGAGGACTAGCGGGAGCCCGGACCGGGGAGCTGTTTTTT. Amino acid sequence: CASSRGLAGARTGELFF.

Turning to this clone: The limits of the CDR3 on the DNA are not certain, so only TCRdb's listed CDR3 is given. The V and J genes are TRBV6-5 and TRBJ1-1. The CDR3 region is 13 residues in length, termini included. Germline V gene data show CDR1 as MNHEY and CDR2 as SVGAGI. The CDR3 region is CASSSSTFRAAFF.

The chain uses TRBV7-2 and TRBJ1-1, with D unclear. In germline, CDR1 is SGHTA, CDR2 FQGNSA. CDR3 length equals 12 residues. V was trimmed by 3 bases and J by 4 bases, leaving 6 bases between them. Here the CDR3 DNA reads TGTGCCAGCAGCTTTAGCGGCACTGAAGCTTTCTTT. It encodes CASSFSGTEAFF.

This chain links TRBV6-1 with TRBJ2-3; 8 bases map to TRBD2. This CDR3 is built from 14 residues. The germline gives CDR1 MNHNS, CDR2 SASEGT. V lost 4 bases to trimming and J lost 7 bases; unmatched junction nucleotides: 7. CDR3: CASSGDGGAYTQYF. The CDR3 coding sequence is TGTGCCAGCAGTGGAGACGGGGGGGCTTATACGCAGTATTTT.

This clone appeared once. The chain joins TRBV30 to TRBJ1-2, with a possible D match to TRBD1 (6 bases). This CDR3 is 13 amino acids long. V was shortened by 2 bases and J by 4 bases, with 11 bases between the two germline ends. Germline CDR1 and CDR2: GTSNPN and SVGIG (reference sequence). CDR3 nucleotide sequence: TGTGCCTGGAGTACGGACAGACTCTATGGCTACACCTTC. Translated, it gives CAWSTDRLYGYTF.

The chain has TRBV7-9 and TRBJ1-4; D remains unclear. The CDR3 is made up of 14 amino acids. Germline assignment: CDR1 SEHNR and CDR2 FQNEAQ (reference sequence). Deletions cut 6 bases from V and 4 bases from J, with 12 bases between. The CDR3 region is CASRLDGGNEKLFF. The CDR3 DNA reads TGTGCCAGCAGACTGGACGGAGGTAATGAAAAACTGTTTTTT.

The rearrangement links TRBV21-1 to TRBJ2-2; whether TRBD2, the table's D call, matches the DNA was not checked. TRBV21-1 is a listed pseudogene. The CDR3 consists of 15 residues. The CDR3 here is CASSPKLAITGELFF. CDR3 nucleotide sequence: TGTGCCAGCAGCCCTAAACTAGCGATCACCGGGGAGCTGTTTTTT.

In nucleotides, the CDR3 is TGCGCCAGCAGCCAAATTAATGCCGGGACACTAAACGAGCAGTTCTTC. It yields the protein CASSQINAGTLNEQFF. The V gene is TRBV4-1, the J gene TRBJ2-1; weak D call: TRBD1 (6 bases). CDR1 and CDR2 from the germline V gene are MGHRA and YSYEKL. V was pared by 2 bases and J by 10 bases, with 21 bases between. The CDR3 runs 16 residues.

Remarks on this clone: This same CDR3 is encoded by further DNA sequences in the sample. V is TRBV2 and J is TRBJ2-7; no clear D. The CDR3 length is 13 residues. Germline CDR1 and CDR2: SNHLY and FYNNEI. CDR3 amino acids: CASRDPGVYEQYV. The CDR3 DNA reads as TGCGCCAGCCGCGACCCCGGAGTCTACGAGCAGTACGTC.

V usage is TRBV6-1 and J usage is TRBJ2-5; 11 positions agree with TRBD2. Germline V gene data show CDR1 as MNHNS and CDR2 as SASEGT. Trimming removed 10 bases from V and 6 bases from J; junction bases left unmatched: 13. There are 15 residues in the CDR3. The CDR3, as DNA: TGTGCCACCGAGGGACTAGCGGCCCGGGTGCAGACCCAGTACTTC. Its translation is CATEGLAARVQTQYF.

The V gene is TRBV7-2, the J gene TRBJ1-2; no clear D gene. Trimming stripped 5 bases from V and 5 bases from J, with 15 bases between. The CDR3 spans 14 residues. CDR1 and CDR2 from the germline V gene are SGHTA and FQGNSA. The CDR3 reads CASSAYSSSYGYTF. CDR3 in DNA: TGTGCCAGCAGCGCGTACTCTTCCTCGTATGGCTACACCTTC.

The genes are TRBV30 and TRBJ2-3, with TRBD2 identical over 13 bases. The germline gives CDR1 GTSNPN, CDR2 SVGIG (reference sequence). Trimming took 2 bases from V and 9 from J; bases not matched to a gene: 5. This CDR3 contains 14 residues. The chain's CDR3 is CAWSTGTSGATQYF. In DNA, the CDR3 is TGTGCCTGGAGTACCGGGACTAGCGGGGCGACGCAGTATTTT.

The V and J genes are TRBV30 and TRBJ2-5; D not certain. V lost 1 base to trimming and J lost 1 base, with 7 bases between them. Germline assignment: CDR1 GTSNPN and CDR2 SVGIG (reference sequence). The CDR3 contains 13 residues. The CDR3 region is CAWSAPFQETQYF. CDR3 nucleotides: TGTGCCTGGAGTGCTCCGTTCCAAGAGACCCAGTACTTC.

This clone was seen just once. This chain links TRBV5-6 with TRBJ2-5, with TRBD1 as a possible D gene (7 bases). The germline gives CDR1 SGHDT, CDR2 YYEEEE. The V and J ends lost 3 bases and 5 bases respectively, with 20 bases between them. The CDR3 extends over 16 amino acids. The CDR3 sequence is CASSWRGRLLGETQYF. Written as DNA, the CDR3 is TGTGCCAGCAGCTGGAGGGGGCGACTCTTGGGCGAGACCCAGTACTTC.

This sequence joins TRBV14 and TRBJ1-2; 9 nucleotides line up with TRBD1. Germline assignment: CDR1 SGHDN and CDR2 FVKESK. This CDR3 is 20 amino acids long. V lost 0 bases to trimming and J lost 3 bases; unmatched junction nucleotides: 17. This CDR3 reads CASSQDRPGQGGIAYYGYTF. For the CDR3, the DNA is TGTGCCAGCAGCCAAGACCGACCGGGACAGGGAGGAATAGCGTACTATGGCTACACCTTC.

This chain joins TRBV18 and TRBJ1-3, with TRBD1 matching over 7 bases. V lost 1 base, J lost 0 bases, and 9 bases stayed unmatched. Germline lookup yields CDR1 KGHSH and CDR2 LQKENI. The CDR3 spans 18 residues. The CDR3 nucleotides read TGTGCCAGCTCACCACAAAGGGGGCGCGGCTACTCTGGAAACACCATATATTTT. The encoded protein is CASSPQRGRGYSGNTIYF.